This T cell receptor (beta chain) was found in a study of T cell responses to AZD1222 COVID-19 vaccine. Points from the study as a whole: Seropositive at baseline were only a handful of AZD1222 recipients. Among spike-specific TCRs, nearly half reportedly target unmutated variant regions. Donors were chiefly white British, with a greater number of females, and clonal diversity was perhaps underestimated.

This table comes from immunoSEQ multiplex PCR, and its TCRdb copy is limited to in-frame clones, with some not included. The table records over 110,000 clones, about 93% of them present only once. Concerning this clone: Its antigen is undetermined.

V was trimmed by 1 base and J by 7 bases, leaving 17 bases between them. The CDR3 contains 15 residues. Germline CDR1 and CDR2: SGHTA and FQGNSA. This clonotype was obtained from an adult in good health. The chain is built from TRBV7-2 and TRBJ2-7; a possible D gene is TRBD2 (6 bases). The source material was peripheral blood, sampled on day 0 of AZD1222 vaccination. In nucleotides, the CDR3 is TGTGCCAGCAGCTTAGACGGGACTCCCGTGAGAGAGCAGTACTTC. Residues: CASSLDGTPVREQYF.